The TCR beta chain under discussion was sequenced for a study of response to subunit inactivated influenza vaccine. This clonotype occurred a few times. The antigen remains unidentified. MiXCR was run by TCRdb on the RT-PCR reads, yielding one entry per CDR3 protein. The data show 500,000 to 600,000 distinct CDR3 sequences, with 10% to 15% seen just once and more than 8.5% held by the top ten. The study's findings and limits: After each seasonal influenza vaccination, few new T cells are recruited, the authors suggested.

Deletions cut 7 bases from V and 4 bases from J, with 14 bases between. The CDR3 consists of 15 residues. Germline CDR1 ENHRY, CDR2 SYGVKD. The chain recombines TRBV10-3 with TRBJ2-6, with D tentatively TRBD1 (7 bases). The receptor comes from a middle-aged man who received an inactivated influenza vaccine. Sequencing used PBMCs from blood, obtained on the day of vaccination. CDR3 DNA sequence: TGTGCCATCAAGGAGGGGGCAAACGGGGCCAACGTCCTGACTTTC. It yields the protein CAIKEGANGANVLTF.